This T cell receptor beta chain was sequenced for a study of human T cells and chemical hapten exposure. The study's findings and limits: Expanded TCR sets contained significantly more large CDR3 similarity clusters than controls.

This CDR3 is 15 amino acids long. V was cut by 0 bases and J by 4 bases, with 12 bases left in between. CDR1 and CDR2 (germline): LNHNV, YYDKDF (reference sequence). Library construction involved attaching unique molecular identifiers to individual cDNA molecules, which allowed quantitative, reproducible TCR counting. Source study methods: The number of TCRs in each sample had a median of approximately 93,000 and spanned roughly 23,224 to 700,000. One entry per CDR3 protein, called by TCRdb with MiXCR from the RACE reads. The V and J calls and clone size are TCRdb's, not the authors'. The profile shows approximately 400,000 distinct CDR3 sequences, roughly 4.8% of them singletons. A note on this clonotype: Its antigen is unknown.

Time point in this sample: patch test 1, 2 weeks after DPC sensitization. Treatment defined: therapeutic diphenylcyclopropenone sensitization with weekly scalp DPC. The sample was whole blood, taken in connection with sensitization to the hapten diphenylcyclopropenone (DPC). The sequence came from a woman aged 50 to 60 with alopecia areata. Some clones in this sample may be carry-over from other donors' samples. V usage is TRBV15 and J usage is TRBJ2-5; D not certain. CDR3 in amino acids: CATSRDQTNRETQYF. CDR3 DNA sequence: TGTGCCACCAGCAGAGACCAAACGAACCGAGAGACCCAGTACTTC. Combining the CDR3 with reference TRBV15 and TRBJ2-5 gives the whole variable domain DAMVIQNPRYQVTQFGKPVTLSCSQTLNHNVMYWYQQKSSQAPKLLFHYYDKDFNNEADTPDNFQSRRPNTSFCFLDIRSPGLGDTAMYLCATSRDQTNRETQYFGPGTRLLVL.